This TCR beta chain was captured by sequencing in a study of T cell responses to AZD1222 COVID-19 vaccine. Study findings and constraints: At baseline, seropositivity was found in only six or seven AZD1222 recipients. Clonal diversity may have been underestimated in mostly white British donors. Of spike-specific TCRs, nearly half reportedly target regions left unmutated in variants.

Libraries were prepared by immunoSEQ multiplex PCR; TCRdb keeps only in-frame clonotypes and omits some of them. The sample records some 78,000 clones, 80% to 90% being singletons. V lost 4 bases to trimming and J lost 1 base; unmatched junction nucleotides: 5. The CDR3 is made up of 15 amino acids. Germline V gene sequence: CDR1 MGHRA, CDR2 YSYEKL. Comment on this clone: The antigen is undetermined.

The clonotype originates from an adult who received the AZD1222 COVID-19 vaccine. The material sequenced was peripheral blood, taken 28 days after the second AZD1222 dose. The chain recombines TRBV4-1 with TRBJ1-1; 8 nucleotides line up with TRBD1. CDR3 in amino acids: CASSRVDRENTEAFF. The CDR3 bases are TGCGCCAGCAGCCGGGTGGACAGGGAGAACACTGAAGCTTTCTTT.